Here is one TCR beta chain with its context. Sequence at one end of the junction differs from germline and may be a read error. TCRbeta libraries were built with three rounds of nested PCR, modified from ARM-PCR. One entry per CDR3 protein, called by TCRdb with MiXCR from the multiplex PCR reads. The data hold tens of thousands of distinct CDR3 sequences, with roughly 72% observed a single time. No cell sorting was done before RNA was extracted from the tissue. This sample stems from a study of tumor and adjacent non-tumor tissue in lung cancer. On the study more broadly: There were some 12 adenocarcinoma, 2 squamous cell carcinoma and 1 small cell lung cancer cases.

The sequenced sample was lung tumor tissue. This clonotype was obtained from a man aged 60 to 69 with non-small cell lung cancer.

The CDR3 DNA reads TGTGCCAGCAGTGACACCTTTAGCTCCTATTCCTGCGAGCAATACTTC. This encodes CASSDTFSSYSCEQYF. The chain links TRBV6-1 to TRBJ2-7, with D unresolved. CDR3 length: 16 amino acids. Germline CDR1 MNHNS, CDR2 SASEGT.